The T cell receptor (beta chain) under discussion was sequenced for a study of T cell responses to AZD1222 COVID-19 vaccine. General observations from the study: Spike-specific TCR breadth and depth went up after people got two AZD1222 doses.

As concerns this clone: Its antigen is unknown.

Generated by immunoSEQ multiplex PCR, the TCRdb table keeps only in-frame clones and is missing some. The profile shows 100,000 or so clones, roughly 87% of them singletons. The clonotype was recovered from an adult who received the AZD1222 COVID-19 vaccine. Source: peripheral blood, taken 28 days after the second AZD1222 dose.

The CDR3 coding sequence is TGTGCCAGCAGTTTATGGGGGGGGACAGGTTACAATCAGCCCCAGCATTTT. It codes for CASSLWGGTGYNQPQHF. The chain carries TRBV28 and TRBJ1-5; 8 positions match TRBD1. V was pared by 0 bases and J by 3 bases, with 7 bases of the junction left unmatched. Germline CDR1 reads MDHEN; CDR2 reads SYDVKM. This CDR3 contains 17 residues.